This T cell receptor (beta chain) appears in the sequencing data of a study of blood T cell repertoires in COVID-19. Trimming removed 5 bases at V and 7 bases at J, with 23 bases between. Germline CDR1 and CDR2: PRHDT and FYEKMQ (reference sequence). This CDR3 comprises 17 residues. Original processing methods: Estimation of nucleated cell counts was performed using reference gene primer amplification. Clones were sequenced by immunoSEQ multiplex PCR, and TCRdb holds only the in-frame ones, with some missing. For V, J and clone size, that table is used; D and trimming come from the DNA. The sample lists about 150,000 clones; just over 85% were seen once.

The sequenced material came from peripheral blood. The TCR was taken from a man aged 50 to 60 with active or convalescent COVID-19. This chain uses TRBV13 with TRBJ1-4; D perhaps matches TRBD1 (6 bases). CDR3 loop: CASSPTHDRSVSEKLFF. CDR3 DNA sequence: TGTGCCAGCAGCCCAACACATGACAGGTCGGTTTCTGAAAAACTGTTTTTT.